The 19 T cell receptor beta chains in this list originate from one sample, sequenced in a study of chemoradiotherapy in HPV16-positive cancers. Clones were sequenced by immunoSEQ multiplex PCR, and TCRdb holds only the in-frame ones, with some missing. The sample records around 33,000 clones, around 88% being singletons. Sample: blood, taken from a patient who underwent chemoradiotherapy. Receptors were obtained from a human donor with HPV-associated anogenital cancer.

The chain is built from TRBV7-3 and TRBJ2-3; possible D gene TRBD1, 5 bases. The germline gives CDR1 SGHTA, CDR2 FQGTGA. This CDR3 has 15 residues. V shed 3 bases and J shed 0 bases, with 10 bases lying between them. As DNA, the CDR3 is TGTGCCAGCAGCTTCTGGGGCCGTAGCACAGATACGCAGTATTTT. Translation gives CASSFWGRSTDTQYF.

The rearrangement joins TRBV12-2 to TRBJ2-4; the table's D call, TRBD1, was not checked against the DNA. TRBV12-2 constitutes a pseudogene. The CDR3 consists of 17 residues. The CDR3 loop is CASRDDSRTIAKNIQYF. CDR3 sequence (DNA): TGTGCAAGTCGGGACGACAGTCGAACGATAGCCAAAAACATTCAGTACTTC.

CDR3 sequence: CASSPTGALNEKLFF. The CDR3 DNA reads TGTGCCAGCAGTCCGACAGGGGCCCTTAATGAAAAACTGTTTTTT. The chain couples TRBV28 to TRBJ1-4; 8 bases align to TRBD1. The germline gives CDR1 MDHEN, CDR2 SYDVKM. The CDR3 is made up of 15 amino acids. V was clipped by 5 bases and J by 4 bases; unmatched bases: 6.

With respect to this clone: The same CDR3 can be traced to other DNA sequences in this sample. The chain has TRBV11-3 and TRBJ2-1; maybe TRBD2 (5 bases). The germline CDR1 and CDR2 sequences are SGHNT and YENEEA. V lost 1 base, J lost 0 bases, and 7 bases lay in between. The CDR3 totals 15 residues. The CDR3 here is CASSLAGSSYNEQFF. In nucleotides, the CDR3 is TGTGCCAGCAGCTTAGCGGGAAGCTCCTACAATGAGCAGTTCTTC.

The CDR3 region is CASTEGGGGHNEQFF. The CDR3 DNA reads as TGTGCCAGCACCGAGGGGGGGGGTGGCCACAATGAGCAGTTCTTC. The J gene is TRBJ2-1, the V gene TRBV6-1; D may be TRBD2 (7 bases). CDR3 length: 15 amino acids. Trimming took 7 bases from V and 5 from J, leaving 18 bases between them. Germline lookup yields CDR1 MNHNS and CDR2 SASEGT.

V is TRBV10-3 and J is TRBJ1-5, with D unclear. Trimming stripped 6 bases from V and 3 bases from J, with 9 bases between. Looked up from germline, CDR1 is ENHRY and CDR2 is SYGVKD. CDR3 size: 13 residues. In DNA form, the CDR3 reads TGTGCCATCAGAAAGGGAGCCAATCAGCCCCAGCATTTT. Its protein product is CAIRKGANQPQHF.

The V call is TRBV11-2, the J call TRBJ1-3, with D uncertain. The V gene lost 3 bases and the J gene lost 6 bases, with 15 bases spanning the gap. Per the germline V gene, CDR1 is SGHAT and CDR2 is FQNNGV. This CDR3 comprises 15 residues. The CDR3: CASSFNSPGQNTIYF. In DNA, the CDR3 is TGTGCCAGCAGCTTTAACTCCCCGGGCCAAAACACCATATATTTT.

The chain joins TRBV28 to TRBJ2-1; D is perhaps TRBD2 (5 bases). This CDR3 spans 14 amino acids. Per the germline V gene, CDR1 is MDHEN and CDR2 is SYDVKM. Trimming pared 6 bases from V and 6 bases from J, leaving 15 bases between. This chain's CDR3 is CASSIPLGGNEQFF. The CDR3 DNA reads as TGTGCCAGCAGCATCCCCCTAGGAGGCAATGAGCAGTTCTTC.

The chain uses TRBV6-5 and TRBJ2-5; D gene ambiguous. This CDR3 spans 15 amino acids. V lost 6 bases to trimming and J lost 1 base, with 15 bases between them. Germline V gene lookup returns CDR1 MNHEY and CDR2 SVGAGI. This chain's CDR3 is CASSLRFGPQETQYF. In DNA form, the CDR3 reads TGTGCCAGCAGCCTAAGGTTCGGCCCCCAAGAGACCCAGTACTTC.

The chain couples TRBV10-3 to TRBJ2-7; 10 nucleotides align to TRBD1. This CDR3 has 14 residues. V lost 4 bases to trimming and J lost 6 bases; unmatched junction nucleotides: 6. The germline CDR1 and CDR2 sequences are ENHRY and SYGVKD. CDR3 residues: CAISGDRGGFEQYF. CDR3 DNA sequence: TGTGCCATCAGTGGGGACAGGGGAGGATTCGAGCAGTACTTC.

Here the CDR3 DNA reads TGTGCCTGGAATCCACCGGGACAGGGCTTTTCCTACGAGCAGTACTTC. Translating gives CAWNPPGQGFSYEQYF. The rearrangement links TRBV30 to TRBJ2-7; 9 bases line up with TRBD1. J lost 1 base, V lost 4 bases, and 11 bases had no gene match. The CDR3 is 16 amino acids. The V gene's germline CDR1 is GTSNPN and CDR2 SVGIG (reference sequence). Combining the CDR3 with reference TRBV30 and TRBJ2-7 gives the whole variable domain SQTIHQWPATLVQPVGSPLSLECTVEGTSNPNLYWYRQAAGRGLQLLFYSVGIGQISSEVPQNLSASRPQDRQFILSSKKLLLSDSGFYLCAWNPPGQGFSYEQYFGPGTRLTVT.

CDR3 sequence (DNA): TGCGCCAGCCGGGGGGCGAATGAAAAACTGTTTTTT. Translated: CASRGANEKLFF. The genes are TRBV5-1 and TRBJ1-4; a possible D gene is TRBD1 (6 bases). Trimming shortened V by 7 bases and J by 5 bases, and 9 bases separated the two germline ends. CDR3 length equals 12 residues. In germline, CDR1 is SGHRS, CDR2 YFSETQ.

The chain links TRBV20-1 to TRBJ1-2; D is uncertain. Trimming stripped 4 bases from V and 8 bases from J, with 11 bases between. Germline CDR1 reads DFQATT; CDR2 reads SNEGSKA (reference sequence). This CDR3 contains 11 residues. The CDR3: CSAKTPWGYTF. Written as DNA, the CDR3 is TGCAGTGCTAAGACTCCTTGGGGCTACACCTTC.

This clone occurred once. The V call is TRBV30, the J call TRBJ1-1; perhaps TRBD1 as D (5 bases). Trimming pared 1 base from V and 14 bases from J, leaving 23 bases between. The CDR3 has 14 residues. CDR1 GTSNPN and CDR2 SVGIG come from the germline V gene (reference sequence). CDR3 sequence reads: CAWSEGSRVLPSFF. The DNA for the CDR3 is TGTGCCTGGAGTGAGGGGTCGAGGGTACTGCCATCATTCTTT. Drawing the rest from reference TRBV30 and TRBJ1-1, the complete variable domain is SQTIHQWPATLVQPVGSPLSLECTVEGTSNPNLYWYRQAAGRGLQLLFYSVGIGQISSEVPQNLSASRPQDRQFILSSKKLLLSDSGFYLCAWSEGSRVLPSFFGQGTRLTVV.

The chain recombines TRBV27 with TRBJ2-7; 9 positions agree with TRBD2. Germline assignment: CDR1 MNHEY and CDR2 SMNVEV (reference sequence). After removal of 5 bases from V and 5 bases from J, the junction contained 4 bases not matched to a gene. There are 13 residues in the CDR3. The CDR3 DNA reads TGTGCCAGCAGTCAGTGGACTAGCGACGAGCAGTACTTC. Protein: CASSQWTSDEQYF.

The chain employs TRBV9 and TRBJ2-3; 9 bases agree with TRBD2. Unmatched junction bases numbered 3, after V lost 3 bases and J lost 1 base. Germline V gene lookup returns CDR1 SGDLS and CDR2 YYNGEE. The CDR3 covers 15 residues. CDR3 sequence (DNA): TGTGCCAGCAGCGCCTGGACTAGCGGCACAGATACGCAGTATTTT. It yields the protein CASSAWTSGTDTQYF.

This CDR3 reads CASSIGATSGREGDQFF. The CDR3, as DNA: TGTGCCAGTAGTATAGGAGCCACTAGCGGGAGGGAAGGTGATCAGTTCTTC. This chain uses TRBV19 with TRBJ2-1; 13 bases fit TRBD2. The junction had 13 bases not matched to a gene; V was cut back by 1 base and J by 13 bases. CDR3 length equals 17 residues. Germline V gives CDR1 LNHDA, CDR2 SQIVND (reference sequence).

This sequence joins TRBV4-1 and TRBJ2-5; 10 bases agree with TRBD1. The CDR3 loop spans 20 amino acids. V lost 3 bases and J lost 3; bases outside the gene matches: 19. Germline CDR1 is MGHRA and CDR2 is YSYEKL. This CDR3 reads CASSQGGSASGTGAEETQYF. CDR3 nucleotides: TGCGCCAGCAGCCAGGGGGGTAGCGCGAGCGGGACAGGGGCGGAAGAGACCCAGTACTTC.

This clone appeared a single time. This chain's CDR3 is CASSEEVAGAKETQYF. The CDR3 DNA reads TGTGCCAGCAGTGAAGAGGTAGCGGGAGCTAAAGAGACCCAGTACTTC. V gene TRBV2 combines with J gene TRBJ2-5; 9 positions agree with TRBD2. Germline CDR1 and CDR2: SNHLY and FYNNEI. V shed 1 base and J 3 bases; nucleotides not matched to a gene: 6. This CDR3 contains 16 residues.